This note documents a single T cell receptor beta chain sequence. The record originates from a study of monozygotic twins with inflammatory bowel disease. The germline CDR1 and CDR2 sequences are SGHRS and YFSETQ. This CDR3 has 13 residues. The cDNA of both the TCRalpha and TCRbeta chains was subjected to two nested PCRs of 16 and 9 cycles. TCRdb reprocessed the 5' RACE reads and keeps a single row for each CDR3 protein, giving no DNA. The sample data list approximately 420,000 distinct CDR3 sequences. Source material: blood. The sequence came from a human donor with ulcerative colitis or Crohn's disease, or a healthy co-twin of an affected twin (not recorded which). The chain joins TRBV5-1 to TRBJ2-1; the TCRdb call, TRBD1, lacks DNA for checking. The CDR3 loop reads CASSLWLGGEQFF.